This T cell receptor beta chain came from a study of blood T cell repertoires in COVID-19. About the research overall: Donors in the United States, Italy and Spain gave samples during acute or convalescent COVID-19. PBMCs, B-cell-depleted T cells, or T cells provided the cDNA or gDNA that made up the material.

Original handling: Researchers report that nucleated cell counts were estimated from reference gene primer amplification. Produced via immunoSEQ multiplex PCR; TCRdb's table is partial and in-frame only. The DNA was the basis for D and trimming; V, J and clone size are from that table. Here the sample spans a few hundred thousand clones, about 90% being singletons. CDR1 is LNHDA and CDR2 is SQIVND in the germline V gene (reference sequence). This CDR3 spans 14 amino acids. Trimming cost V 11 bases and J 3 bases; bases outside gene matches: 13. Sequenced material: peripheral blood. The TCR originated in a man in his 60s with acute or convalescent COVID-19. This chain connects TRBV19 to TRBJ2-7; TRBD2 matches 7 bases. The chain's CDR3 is CAPDACGSLYEQYF. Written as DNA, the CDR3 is TGTGCCCCCGACGCTTGCGGGAGTCTCTACGAGCAGTACTTC.